This is a list of T cell receptor beta chains from one sample in a study of shared clonotypes between healthy human individuals. Data came from immunoSEQ multiplex PCR; TCRdb stores just in-frame clones and leaves some out. The sample records 2 million to 2.5 million clones, 90% to 96% being singletons. The source material was naive CD4+ T cells sorted from blood. These receptors were taken from a man aged 18 to 29 in good health. The CDR3 runs from the conserved cysteine through the conserved F or W. D genes are given only for firm matches. A clone size is listed for some rows: how often the clone was seen (once, few, many), or a class if it is expanded.

clone size	V gene	J gene	D gene	CDR3 DNA	CDR3 protein
few	TRBV19	TRBJ1-6	TRBD1	TGTGCCAGTACCTTACAGGGGGCTAATTCACCCCTCCACTTT	CASTLQGANSPLHF
.	TRBV28	TRBJ1-5	.	TGTGCCAGCAGTTTATTTTCGGGTAATCAGCCCCAGCATTTT	CASSLFSGNQPQHF
.	TRBV9	TRBJ1-5	.	TGTGCCAGCAGCGTAGGGAACAGCAATCAGCCCCAGCATTTT	CASSVGNSNQPQHF
.	TRBV5-5	TRBJ1-1	TRBD1	TGTGCCAGCAGATTGGTACAGGGGTTTAACACTGAAGCTTTCTTT	CASRLVQGFNTEAFF
.	TRBV2	TRBJ2-7	.	TGTGCCAGCGAGAGGTCAGGGTTTTCCGAGCAGTACTTC	CASERSGFSEQYF
few	TRBV7-9	TRBJ1-2	.	TGTGCCAGCAGCCAAGGGACAAAGAACTATGGCTACACCTTC	CASSQGTKNYGYTF
once	TRBV14	TRBJ2-7	TRBD2	TGTGCCAGCAGCGAAGGACTAGCGGGGGGGCCTGTTGCCTACGAGCAGTACTTC	CASSEGLAGGPVAYEQYF
.	TRBV9	TRBJ2-3	TRBD2	TGTGCCAGCAGCATTGGACTAGCGGGAGATACGCAGTATTTT	CASSIGLAGDTQYF
.	TRBV2	TRBJ1-2	TRBD1	TGTGCCAGCAGGGCAGGGACAGGGATCGACTATGGCTACACCTTC	CASRAGTGIDYGYTF
.	TRBV6-1	TRBJ2-7	TRBD2	TGTGCCAGCAGTGCCGGACTAGCGGGAGGAGGGGGAACCTACGAGCAGTACTTC	CASSAGLAGGGGTYEQYF
.	TRBV5-6	TRBJ2-1	.	TGTGCCAGCAGCTTGGGCAATGAGCAGTTCTTC	CASSLGNEQFF
once	TRBV6-5	TRBJ2-7	TRBD1	TGTGCCAGCAGTTACTCTTACAGGGGCTCCTACGAGCAGTACTTC	CASSYSYRGSYEQYF
.	TRBV5-1	TRBJ2-7	TRBD1	TGCGCCAGCAGCAACCGGGACAGAGGTTCCTACGAGCAGTACTTC	CASSNRDRGSYEQYF
.	TRBV7-9	TRBJ2-5	.	TGTGCCAGCAGCTTCTCGGGAGTAGTGGAGACCCAGTACTTC	CASSFSGVVETQYF
.	TRBV2	TRBJ2-6	.	TGTGCCAGCAGTCGCGGCGCCGCCGGCTCCGGGGCCAACGTCCTGACTTTC	CASSRGAAGSGANVLTF
.	TRBV2	TRBJ2-3	TRBD2	TGTGCCAGCAGGGGGACTAGCGGGAGATTGTCAGATACGCAGTATTTT	CASRGTSGRLSDTQYF
.	TRBV5-4	TRBJ2-3	.	TGTGCCAGCAGCTTTGGACAACCTTCTAGCACAGATACGCAGTATTTT	CASSFGQPSSTDTQYF
.	TRBV7-3	TRBJ2-3	.	TGTGCCAGCAGCTTTGGGGCATTTGCAGATACGCAGTATTTT	CASSFGAFADTQYF
.	TRBV13	TRBJ2-2	.	TGTGCCAGCAGCCGACCTCACAGGGACCGAAACACCGGGGAGCTGTTTTTT	CASSRPHRDRNTGELFF
.	TRBV11-3	TRBJ2-1	.	TGTGCCAGCAGCTTAGGGGCCGCCCGGGGCTCCTACAATGAGCAGTTCTTC	CASSLGAARGSYNEQFF
.	TRBV28	TRBJ1-6	.	TGTGCCAGCAGTTTATACAGGGTGGCTTATAATTCACCCCTCCACTTT	CASSLYRVAYNSPLHF
.	TRBV5-6	TRBJ2-7	.	TGTGCCAGCAGCTTGGGGGACATAAAGCAGTACTTC	CASSLGDIKQYF
.	TRBV11-3	TRBJ2-2	.	TGTGCCAGCAGCCGGTTTAAGGCCGGGGAGCTGTTTTTT	CASSRFKAGELFF
.	TRBV6-6	TRBJ2-5	TRBD1	TGTGCCAGCAGTCGCACAGGGGCTGGGGAGACCCAGTACTTC	CASSRTGAGETQYF
.	TRBV7-9	TRBJ2-3	TRBD2	TGTGCCAGCAGCTTAGCTAGCGGGGGCACAGATACGCAGTATTTT	CASSLASGGTDTQYF
.	TRBV27	TRBJ2-7	.	TGTGCCAGCAGAGGGACTGGGACGGACGAGCAGTACTTC	CASRGTGTDEQYF
.	TRBV28	TRBJ2-2	TRBD2	TGTGCCAGCAGCAGCAGCGGGAGGGGCACCGGGGAGCTGTTTTTT	CASSSSGRGTGELFF
.	TRBV5-6	TRBJ2-4	.	TGTGCCAGCGGACCGGGACACAAAAACATTCAGTACTTC	CASGPGHKNIQYF
few	TRBV2	TRBJ1-5	.	TGTGCCAGCAGGTCACAGGGAAATCAGCCCCAGCATTTT	CASRSQGNQPQHF
.	TRBV10-3	TRBJ1-4	.	TGTGCCATCAGTGAGGCTGCAGTCACTACTAATGAAAAACTGTTTTTT	CAISEAAVTTNEKLFF
.	TRBV30	TRBJ2-2	TRBD2	TGTGCCTGGCGACTAGCGGGGACTTTCGCGAACACCGGGGAGCTGTTTTTT	CAWRLAGTFANTGELFF
.	TRBV11-2	TRBJ2-6	.	TGTGCCAGCAGCCCAAAACAGGCTTCTGGGGCCAACGTCCTGACTTTC	CASSPKQASGANVLTF
.	TRBV6-1	TRBJ2-2	.	TGTGCCAGCGGCCACAGGGCAAGGATCGGGGAGCTGTTTTTT	CASGHRARIGELFF
.	TRBV7-2	TRBJ2-7	.	TGTGCCAGCAGCCCCTCCGGGCTAGCCGGCTACGAGCAGTACTTC	CASSPSGLAGYEQYF
once	TRBV7-2	TRBJ2-7	.	TGTGCCAGCAGCTTAGCGGGAGCGCGAGAGCAGTACTTC	CASSLAGAREQYF
.	TRBV6-5	TRBJ1-2	TRBD1	TGTGCCAGCAGACCCAGGACAGGTGCTATGTCCGGCTACACCTTC	CASRPRTGAMSGYTF
.	TRBV5-8	TRBJ1-5	TRBD1	TGTGCCAGCAGCCGGGGGAAATGGGACAGGGTGGGCAATCAGCCCCAGCATTTT	CASSRGKWDRVGNQPQHF
.	TRBV28	TRBJ1-1	.	TGTGCCAGCAGCTCTACCGGGACACCAAACACTGAAGCTTTCTTT	CASSSTGTPNTEAFF
.	TRBV7-8	TRBJ2-1	TRBD2	TGTGCCAGCAGCTTTTTCATCGGACTAGCGCCATCGGGGAATGAGCAGTTCTTC	CASSFFIGLAPSGNEQFF